The 12 T cell receptor beta chains listed next were all sequenced from one sample in a study of blood T cell repertoires in COVID-19. Here immunoSEQ multiplex PCR was the method, and the copy in TCRdb shows in-frame clones only, minus some. The data contain about 120,000 clones, 85% to 90% of them seen just once; the ten biggest clones take up about 19%. Sequenced sample: peripheral blood. The receptor set was obtained from a human donor with acute or convalescent COVID-19. The donor label of this sample is uncertain.

The chain combines TRBV5-4 with TRBJ2-1, with D possibly being TRBD2 (6 bases). With 5 bases removed from V and 13 bases from J, the gap between germline ends came to 19 bases. This CDR3 comprises 13 residues. CDR1 is SGHNT and CDR2 is YYREEE in the germline V gene (reference sequence). The CDR3 loop reads CASSTGGALVQFF. In DNA, the CDR3 is TGTGCCAGCAGTACTGGAGGGGCTCTAGTACAGTTCTTC.

The table lists this clone with a count of one. The V and J genes are TRBV7-9 and TRBJ2-1, with TRBD2 matching over 14 bases. Germline assignment: CDR1 SEHNR and CDR2 FQNEAQ (reference sequence). This CDR3 has 16 residues. The V segment lost 1 base and the J segment 7 bases; nucleotides outside the gene matches: 3. Here the CDR3 DNA reads TGTGCCAGCAGCTTAGGAGGGACTAGCGGGGGTAATGAGCAGTTCTTC. It codes for CASSLGGTSGGNEQFF.

CDR3 loop: CASSFDRGIDTQYF. The CDR3, as DNA: TGTGCCAGCAGCTTCGACAGGGGAATAGATACGCAGTATTTT. The chain is built from TRBV7-2 and TRBJ2-3, with 8 nucleotides matching TRBD1. Germline V gives CDR1 SGHTA, CDR2 FQGNSA. Unmatched junction bases numbered 4, after V lost 3 bases and J lost 5 bases. This CDR3 spans 14 amino acids.

This clone was counted a single time. The CDR3 DNA reads TGCGCCAGCAGCGAACCGGGGGGGCCAGTCGGGACCCAGTACTTC. It yields the protein CASSEPGGPVGTQYF. The V and J genes are TRBV5-1 and TRBJ2-5; TRBD2 aligns across 8 bases. The V segment lost 4 bases and the J segment 7 bases; nucleotides outside the gene matches: 12. Per germline, CDR1 SGHRS and CDR2 YFSETQ. This CDR3 spans 15 amino acids.

The chain links TRBV19 to TRBJ1-2; tentative D call: TRBD1 (5 bases). Germline CDR1 reads LNHDA; CDR2 reads SQIVND (reference sequence). The CDR3 sequence is 16 residues long. The ends were cut back, 5 bases at V and 4 bases at J, with 20 bases in the middle. The CDR3 region has the DNA TGTGCCAGTAGTGCTCTGGGTGGGCAGGGCTTCTATGGCTACACCTTC. This translates into CASSALGGQGFYGYTF.

The chain recombines TRBV11-2 with TRBJ2-7; maybe TRBD1 (5 bases). The V end was cut by 6 bases, the J end by 2 bases, with 14 bases between. Germline V gene lookup returns CDR1 SGHAT and CDR2 FQNNGV. This CDR3 is built from 14 residues. In nucleotides, the CDR3 is TGTGCCAGCAGAGACCTAAGGGGTACCTACGAGCAGTACTTC. Residues: CASRDLRGTYEQYF.

The J gene is TRBJ1-3, the V gene TRBV3-1 (or the pseudogene TRBV3-2), with D possibly being TRBD1 (5 bases). The CDR3 consists of 16 residues. Trimming removed 4 bases at V and 0 bases at J, with 13 bases between. Germline CDR1 LGHDT, CDR2 YNNKEL (reference sequence). DNA for the CDR3: TGTGCCAGCAGCCGCCCGGACACCGACTCTGGAAACACCATATATTTT. As protein: CASSRPDTDSGNTIYF.

The chain carries TRBV24-1 and TRBJ2-7; TRBD2 might be the D (5 bases). Per the germline V gene, CDR1 is KGHDR and CDR2 is SFDVKD. This CDR3 region has 14 residues. V was clipped by 4 bases and J by 5 bases, with 14 bases between them. The CDR3 spells CATSDGPDFNEQYF. The CDR3 DNA follows: TGTGCCACCAGTGACGGTCCGGACTTTAACGAGCAGTACTTC.

The chain has TRBV29-1 and TRBJ2-7; TRBD1 matches at 7 bases. V gave up 3 bases and J gave up 6 bases; unmatched junction bases: 11. In germline, CDR1 is SQVTM, CDR2 ANQGSEA. The CDR3 extends over 14 amino acids. As DNA, the CDR3 is TGCAGCGTTGATACCGGGACAGCCCCTGGCGAGCAGTACTTC. As protein: CSVDTGTAPGEQYF.

V is TRBV2 and J is TRBJ1-3; D is unclear. The CDR3 is 16 residues long. CDR1 is SNHLY and CDR2 is FYNNEI in the germline V gene. V lost 1 base, J lost 0 bases, and 10 bases lay in between. As DNA, the CDR3 is TGTGCCAGCAGTGAAGGTTTCGGTTACTCTGGAAACACCATATATTTT. It is translated as CASSEGFGYSGNTIYF.

V gene TRBV7-2 combines with J gene TRBJ2-5, with TRBD2 as a possible D gene (6 bases). Germline V CDR1 and CDR2: SGHTA, FQGNSA. Trimming pared 4 bases from V and 0 bases from J, leaving 12 bases between. This CDR3 is 15 amino acids long. CDR3 region: CASSSGGRNQETQYF. The CDR3 DNA sequence: TGTGCCAGCAGCTCCGGGGGACGGAACCAAGAGACCCAGTACTTC. The whole variable domain, remainder taken from reference TRBV7-2 and TRBJ2-5, is GAGVSQSPSNKVTEKGKDVELRCDPISGHTALYWYRQSLGQGLEFLIYFQGNSAPDKSGLPSDRFSAERTGGSVSTLTIQRTQQEDSAVYLCASSSGGRNQETQYFGPGTRLLVL.

The rearrangement joins TRBV6-2 or TRBV6-3 to TRBJ2-7; TRBD1 matches 7 bases. V gave up 5 bases and J gave up 3 bases; unmatched junction bases: 10. The CDR3 length is 15 residues. Germline lookup yields CDR1 MNHEY and CDR2 SVGEGT. The CDR3 protein is CASSNPTGYGYEQYF. The CDR3 region has the DNA TGTGCCAGCAGTAACCCGACAGGGTATGGCTACGAGCAGTACTTC.